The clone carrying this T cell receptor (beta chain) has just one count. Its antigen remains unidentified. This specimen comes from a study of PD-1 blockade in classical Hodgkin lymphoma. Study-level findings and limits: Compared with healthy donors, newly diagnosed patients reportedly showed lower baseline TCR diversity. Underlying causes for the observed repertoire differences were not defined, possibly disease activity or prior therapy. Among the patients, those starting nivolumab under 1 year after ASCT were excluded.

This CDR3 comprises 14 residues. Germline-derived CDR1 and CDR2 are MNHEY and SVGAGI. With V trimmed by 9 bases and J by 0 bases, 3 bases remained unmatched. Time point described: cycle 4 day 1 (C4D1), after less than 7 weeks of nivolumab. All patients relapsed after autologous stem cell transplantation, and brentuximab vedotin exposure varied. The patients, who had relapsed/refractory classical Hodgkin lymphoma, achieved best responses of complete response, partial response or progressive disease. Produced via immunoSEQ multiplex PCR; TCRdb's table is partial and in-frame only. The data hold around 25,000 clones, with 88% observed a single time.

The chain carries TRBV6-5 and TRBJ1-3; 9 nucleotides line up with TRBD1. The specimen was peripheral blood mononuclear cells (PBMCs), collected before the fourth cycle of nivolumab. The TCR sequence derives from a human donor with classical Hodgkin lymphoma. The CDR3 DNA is TGTGCCAGTAGGACAGGGGTCTCTGGAAACACCATATATTTT. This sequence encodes CASRTGVSGNTIYF.